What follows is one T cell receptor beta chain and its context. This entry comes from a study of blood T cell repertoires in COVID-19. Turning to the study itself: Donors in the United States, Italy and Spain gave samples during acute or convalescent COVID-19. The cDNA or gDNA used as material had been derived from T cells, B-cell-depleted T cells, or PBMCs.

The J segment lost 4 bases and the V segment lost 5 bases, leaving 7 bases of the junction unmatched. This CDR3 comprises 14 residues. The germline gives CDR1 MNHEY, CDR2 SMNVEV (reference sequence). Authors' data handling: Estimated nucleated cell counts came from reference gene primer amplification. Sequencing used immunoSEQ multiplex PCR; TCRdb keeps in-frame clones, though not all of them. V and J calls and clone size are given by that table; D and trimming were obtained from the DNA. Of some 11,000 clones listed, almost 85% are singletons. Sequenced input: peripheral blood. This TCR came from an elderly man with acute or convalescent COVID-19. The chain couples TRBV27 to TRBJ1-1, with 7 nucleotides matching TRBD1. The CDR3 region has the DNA TGTGCCAGCAGTCCCCGACAGGGTATCACTGAAGCTTTCTTT. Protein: CASSPRQGITEAFF.